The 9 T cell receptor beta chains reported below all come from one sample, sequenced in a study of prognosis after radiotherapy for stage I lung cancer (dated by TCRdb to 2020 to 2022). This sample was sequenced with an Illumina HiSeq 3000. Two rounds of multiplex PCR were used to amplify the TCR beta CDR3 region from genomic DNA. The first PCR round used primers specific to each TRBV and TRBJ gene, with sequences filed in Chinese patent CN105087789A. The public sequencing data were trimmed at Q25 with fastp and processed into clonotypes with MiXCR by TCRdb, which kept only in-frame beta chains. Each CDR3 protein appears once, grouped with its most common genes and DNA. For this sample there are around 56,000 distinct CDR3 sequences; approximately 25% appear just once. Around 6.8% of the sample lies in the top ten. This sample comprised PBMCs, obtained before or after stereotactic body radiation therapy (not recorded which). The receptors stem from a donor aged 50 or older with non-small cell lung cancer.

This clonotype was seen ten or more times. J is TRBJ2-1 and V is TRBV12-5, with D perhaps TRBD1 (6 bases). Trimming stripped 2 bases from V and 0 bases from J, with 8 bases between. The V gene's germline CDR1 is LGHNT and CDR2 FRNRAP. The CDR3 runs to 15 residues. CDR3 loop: CASGLQGHSYNEQFF. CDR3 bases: TGTGCTAGTGGTTTGCAGGGGCACTCCTACAATGAGCAGTTCTTC.

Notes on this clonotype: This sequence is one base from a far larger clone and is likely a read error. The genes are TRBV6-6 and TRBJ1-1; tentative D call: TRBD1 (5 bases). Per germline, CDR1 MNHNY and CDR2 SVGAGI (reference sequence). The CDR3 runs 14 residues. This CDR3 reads CASSYSMAGPESFF. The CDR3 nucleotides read TGTGCCAGCAGTTACTCGATGGCGGGACCTGAATCTTTCTTT.

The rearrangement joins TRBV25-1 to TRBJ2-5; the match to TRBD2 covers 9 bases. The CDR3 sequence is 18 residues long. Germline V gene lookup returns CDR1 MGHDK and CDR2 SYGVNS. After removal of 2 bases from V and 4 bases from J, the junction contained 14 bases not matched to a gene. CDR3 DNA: TGTGCCAGCAGTGAAGCTTTCGCGGGCGGGGGGGCCGGAGAGACCCAGTACTTC. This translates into CASSEAFAGGGAGETQYF.

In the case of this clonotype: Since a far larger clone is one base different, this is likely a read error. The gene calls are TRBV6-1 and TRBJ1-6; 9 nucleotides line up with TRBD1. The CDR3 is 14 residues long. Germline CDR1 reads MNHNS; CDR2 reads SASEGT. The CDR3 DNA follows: TGTGCCAGCAGTCCACGGGACAGGGTTTCACCCCTCGACTTT. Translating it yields CASSPRDRVSPLDF.

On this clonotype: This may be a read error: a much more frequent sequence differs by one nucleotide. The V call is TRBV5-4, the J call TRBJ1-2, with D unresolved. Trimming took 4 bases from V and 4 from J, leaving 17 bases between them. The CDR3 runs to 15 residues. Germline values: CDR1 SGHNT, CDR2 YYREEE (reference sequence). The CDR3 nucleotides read TGTGCCAGCAGCGATGCGGGGTCTTCTCGCTATGGCTACACCTTC. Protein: CASSDAGSSRYGYTF.

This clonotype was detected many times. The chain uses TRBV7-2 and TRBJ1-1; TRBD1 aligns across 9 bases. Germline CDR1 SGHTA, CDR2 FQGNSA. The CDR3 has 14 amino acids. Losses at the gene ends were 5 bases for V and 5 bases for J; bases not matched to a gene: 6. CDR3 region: CASSNRQGETEAFF. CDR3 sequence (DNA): TGTGCCAGCAGCAACCGACAGGGGGAGACTGAAGCTTTCTTT.

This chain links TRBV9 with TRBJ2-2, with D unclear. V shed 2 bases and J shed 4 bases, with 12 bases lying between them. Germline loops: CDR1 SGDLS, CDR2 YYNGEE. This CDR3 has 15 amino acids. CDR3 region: CASSVVARFTGELFF. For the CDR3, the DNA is TGTGCCAGCAGCGTGGTGGCGAGATTCACCGGGGAGCTGTTTTTT.

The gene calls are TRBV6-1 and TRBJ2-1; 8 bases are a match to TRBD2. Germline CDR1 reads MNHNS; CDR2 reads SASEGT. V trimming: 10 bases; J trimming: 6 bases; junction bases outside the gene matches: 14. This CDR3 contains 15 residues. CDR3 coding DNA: TGTGCCATCACCATGACTAGCGTGGCTTTCAATGAGCAGTTCTTC. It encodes CAITMTSVAFNEQFF.

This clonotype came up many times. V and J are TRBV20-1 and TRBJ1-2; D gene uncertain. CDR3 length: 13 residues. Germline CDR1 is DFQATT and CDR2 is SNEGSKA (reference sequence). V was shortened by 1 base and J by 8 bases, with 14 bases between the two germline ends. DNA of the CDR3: TGCAGTGCTAGAGTCTGGGGAAGACAAGGCTACACCTTC. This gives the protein CSARVWGRQGYTF.